Below are 2 T cell receptor beta chains sequenced from a single sample in a study of lymphopenia after photon versus proton radiotherapy. Data came from immunoSEQ multiplex PCR; TCRdb stores just in-frame clones and leaves some out. The table has more than 70,000 clones, around four fifths seen once. The starting material was peripheral blood, obtained from a patient treated with proton-based radiotherapy. These receptors were taken from a man aged 55 to 69 with pancreatic cancer.

The chain links TRBV18 to TRBJ2-1; no reliable D call. The V gene's germline CDR1 is KGHSH and CDR2 LQKENI. The V end lost 2 bases, the J end lost 4 bases, and 12 bases lay between the germline ends. The CDR3 runs 15 residues. The CDR3 DNA sequence: TGTGCCAGCTCACCAAGGACCGATAAATACAATGAGCAGTTCTTC. As protein: CASSPRTDKYNEQFF.

The table lists this clone with a count of one. This chain links TRBV5-4 with TRBJ2-5; 8 bases are shared with TRBD2. Germline assignment: CDR1 SGHNT and CDR2 YYREEE (reference sequence). Trimming cost V 1 base and J 1 base; bases outside gene matches: 3. The CDR3 has 15 residues. CDR3 DNA: TGTGCCAGCAGCTTGTGGCTAGCGGGCCAAGAGACCCAGTACTTC. This translates into CASSLWLAGQETQYF.